This T cell receptor (beta chain) was observed in a study of blood T cells in healthy people across ages. Study-level points and caveats: Older age went with lower TCR beta diversity per million T cells, in a roughly linear way.

With a J-beta primer mix and a sample-barcoded 5' primer, a second PCR ran about 7 to 12 cycles. Through a template-switch adaptor with 12 random nucleotides, each cDNA molecule received a tag. TCRdb fed the 5' RACE reads into MiXCR, producing one record per CDR3 protein. The sample shows 350,000 to 450,000 distinct CDR3 sequences, 45% to 60% of them seen only once. The table lists this clonotype with a few counts. Its antigen is currently unknown. CDR3 length: 13 residues. Trimming removed 4 bases at V and 7 bases at J, with 12 bases between. CDR1 and CDR2 from the germline V gene are SGHDN and FVKESK. Peripheral blood was drawn, around 9.4 milliliters per donor. At least 5 micrograms of total RNA were extracted per sample.

Sequences were obtained from blood. The clonotype comes from a man aged 60-69 years in good health. V gene TRBV14 combines with J gene TRBJ2-3; weak D call: TRBD1 (6 bases). CDR3 amino acids: CASSPFQGYTQYF. The CDR3 nucleotides read TGTGCCAGCAGCCCCTTTCAGGGGTATACGCAGTATTTT.